Shown below are 27 T cell receptor beta chains from a single sample sequenced in a study of T cell repertoires in cytomegalovirus infection. TCRdb fed the reads into MiXCR, producing one record per CDR3 protein. The data contain a few hundred thousand distinct CDR3 sequences, about 44% of them singletons. These TCRs are of unknown antigen specificity. This material consisted of cultured PBMCs, taken from culture after CMV antigen stimulation. The origin of the receptors is a human donor in good health (CMV status not recorded). Some clones in this sample may be carry-over from other donors' samples.

This clonotype has a handful of counts. This chain connects TRBV7-6 to TRBJ2-2; maybe TRBD2 (7 bases). CDR3 length: 17 amino acids. Germline CDR1 is SGHVS and CDR2 is FNYEAQ. Trimming stripped 5 bases from V and 2 bases from J, with 18 bases between. The CDR3 protein is CASSLSVGGQNTGELFF. The DNA of the CDR3 is TGTGCCAGCAGCCTGAGTGTCGGGGGGCAAAACACCGGGGAGCTGTTTTTT.

V gene TRBV5-6 combines with J gene TRBJ2-3; D uncertain. The germline V and J ends were trimmed by 4 bases and 7 bases, with 10 bases remaining between them. The CDR3 length is 12 residues. The germline CDR1 and CDR2 sequences are SGHDT and YYEEEE. CDR3 nucleotide sequence: TGTGCCAGCAGCGCTAGGCTCTATACGCAGTATTTT. Translating it yields CASSARLYTQYF.

This clonotype was observed a handful of times. One end of the junction fails to match germline, which may point to a read error. The genes are TRBV5-5 and TRBJ2-1, with 8 positions matching TRBD2. The CDR3 sequence is 18 residues long. Germline CDR1 is SGHKS and CDR2 is YYEKEE (reference sequence). This CDR3 is CASSLGSRLATIYNEQFF. The CDR3 nucleotides are TGTGCCAGCAGTTTGGGTTCGAGACTAGCGACCATCTACAATGAGCAGTTCTTC. Variable domain in full (rest from reference TRBV5-5 and TRBJ2-1): DAGVTQSPTHLIKTRGQQVTLRCSPISGHKSVSWYQQVLGQGPQFIFQYYEKEERGRGNFPDRFSARQFPNYSSELNVNALLLGDSALYLCASSLGSRLATIYNEQFFGPGTRLTVL.

The CDR3 here is CATSRAENNEQFF. The CDR3 DNA is TGTGCCACCAGCAGAGCCGAGAACAATGAGCAGTTCTTC. V and J are TRBV15 and TRBJ2-1, with unresolved D. Between the trimmed V and J ends, which lost 1 base and 5 bases, there was a span of 6 bases. Germline V CDR1 and CDR2: LNHNV, YYDKDF (reference sequence). This CDR3 comprises 13 residues.

This clonotype was counted only a few times. J is TRBJ1-1 and V is TRBV4-3; D remains ambiguous. Trimming pared 1 base from V and 1 base from J, leaving 13 bases between. The CDR3 spans 16 residues. Germline CDR1 reads LGHNA; CDR2 reads YSLEER. The CDR3 protein is CASSQVQGRGNTEAFF. In DNA, the CDR3 is TGCGCCAGCAGCCAAGTCCAAGGGCGGGGGAACACTGAAGCTTTCTTT.

The chain carries TRBV7-9 and TRBJ2-7; TRBD2 might be the D (7 bases). With 6 bases removed from V and 3 bases from J, the gap between germline ends came to 18 bases. The CDR3 totals 15 residues. The germline V gene encodes CDR1 SEHNR and CDR2 FQNEAQ (reference sequence). CDR3 sequence reads: CASSTAGAMGYEQYF. The CDR3 nucleotides are TGTGCCAGCAGTACGGCGGGGGCGATGGGCTACGAGCAGTACTTC.

The rearrangement joins TRBV4-2 to TRBJ2-1; unclear D gene. This CDR3 comprises 15 residues. V lost 1 base and J 4 bases, leaving 11 bases between the germline ends. The germline V gene has CDR1 LGHNA and CDR2 YNFKEQ. The CDR3 bases are TGTGCCAGCAGCCAAGCTGGGCAGCAATACAATGAGCAGTTCTTC. The encoded protein is CASSQAGQQYNEQFF.

This clonotype has more than one count but fewer than ten. J is TRBJ1-3 and V is TRBV7-9; D may be TRBD1 (6 bases). The germline gives CDR1 SEHNR, CDR2 FQNEAQ (reference sequence). Between the trimmed V and J ends, which lost 6 bases and 2 bases, there was a span of 14 bases. There are 15 residues in the CDR3. Here the CDR3 DNA reads TGTGCCAGCAGAGGACAGCTAGGGACTGGAAACACCATATATTTT. Translating it yields CASRGQLGTGNTIYF. Filled out from reference TRBV7-9 and TRBJ1-3, the complete variable domain reads DTGVSQNPRHKITKRGQNVTFRCDPISEHNRLYWYRQTLGQGPEFLTYFQNEAQLEKSRLLSDRFSAERPKGSFSTLEIQRTEQGDSAMYLCASRGQLGTGNTIYFGEGSWLTVV.

The CDR3 loop is CASSSLDPDRGHFYGYTF. The CDR3 nucleotides are TGTGCCAGCAGCTCCTTGGACCCTGACAGGGGGCATTTCTATGGCTACACCTTC. The chain carries TRBV7-9 and TRBJ1-2; 10 nucleotides agree with TRBD1. The CDR3 totals 18 residues. With V trimmed by 4 bases and J by 4 bases, 15 bases remained unmatched. In germline, CDR1 is SEHNR, CDR2 FQNEAQ (reference sequence).

This clonotype was seen a handful of times. The gene calls are TRBV10-3 and TRBJ2-7; either TRBD1 or TRBD2 may supply D (6 bases each). V was shortened by 8 bases and J by 2 bases, with 13 bases between the two germline ends. The CDR3 is made up of 13 amino acids. Germline assignment: CDR1 ENHRY and CDR2 SYGVKD. In DNA, the CDR3 is TGTGCCATCTCACAGGGAGGCGCCTACGAGCAGTACTTC. Protein: CAISQGGAYEQYF.

The chain recombines TRBV20-1 with TRBJ2-7; 9 nucleotides align to TRBD2. This CDR3 spans 13 amino acids. After removal of 5 bases from V and 4 bases from J, the junction contained 6 bases not matched to a gene. Germline CDR1 and CDR2: DFQATT and SNEGSKA (reference sequence). Written as DNA, the CDR3 is TGCAGTGCTGGGACTAGCTACCTTTACGAGCAGTACTTC. This gives the protein CSAGTSYLYEQYF.

The V call is TRBV12-3 or TRBV12-4, the J call TRBJ2-1; D is uncertain. This CDR3 contains 14 residues. V was pared by 3 bases and J by 5 bases, with 11 bases between. DNA for the CDR3: TGTGCCAGCAGTTTCCGAGAATCGGACAATGAGCAGTTCTTC. Translating it yields CASSFRESDNEQFF.

This clonotype was picked up a small number of times. The genes are TRBV18 and TRBJ2-7; TRBD1 is a possible D gene (6 bases). The CDR3 loop spans 14 amino acids. From germline, CDR1 is KGHSH and CDR2 LQKENI. The V gene lost 6 bases and the J gene lost 3 bases, with 15 bases spanning the gap. The CDR3 DNA sequence: TGTGCCAGCTCCCCCGGGACAAATTTCTACGAGCAGTACTTC. This encodes CASSPGTNFYEQYF.

V gene TRBV20-1 combines with J gene TRBJ1-6, with D unresolved. Per germline, CDR1 DFQATT and CDR2 SNEGSKA (reference sequence). The CDR3 runs to 15 residues. V lost 6 bases and J 2 bases, leaving 14 bases between the germline ends. The CDR3 nucleotides read TGCAGTGCCCAAAGCCCAGCGACCTATAATTCACCCCTCCACTTT. Encoded protein: CSAQSPATYNSPLHF.

A few counts support this clonotype. The chain employs TRBV5-1 and TRBJ2-7; D remains ambiguous. Germline lookup yields CDR1 SGHRS and CDR2 YFSETQ. V was cut by 0 bases and J by 4 bases, with 14 bases left in between. The CDR3 has 15 amino acids. The CDR3 sequence: CASSLESIPGYEQYF. Here the CDR3 DNA reads TGCGCCAGCAGCTTGGAATCTATCCCCGGTTACGAGCAGTACTTC. The variable domain in full, completed from reference TRBV5-1 and TRBJ2-7, reads KAGVTQTPRYLIKTRGQQVTLSCSPISGHRSVSWYQQTPGQGLQFLFEYFSETQRNKGNFPGRFSGRQFSNSRSEMNVSTLELGDSALYLCASSLESIPGYEQYFGPGTRLTVT.

This clonotype was counted between two and nine times. The rearrangement links TRBV7-2 to TRBJ2-5, with D maybe TRBD2 (6 bases). Germline V gene lookup returns CDR1 SGHTA and CDR2 FQGNSA. Trimming took off 5 bases at V and 2 bases at J, with 21 bases between the two ends. The CDR3 sequence is 17 residues long. CDR3 sequence: CASSPLWSVGGQETQYF. The CDR3 DNA follows: TGTGCCAGCAGCCCCCTCTGGAGTGTAGGAGGGCAAGAGACCCAGTACTTC.

The chain recombines TRBV7-6 with TRBJ2-7; D call uncertain. Germline CDR1 and CDR2: SGHVS and FNYEAQ. V was clipped by 5 bases and J by 0 bases, with 20 bases between them. The CDR3 loop spans 17 amino acids. CDR3 sequence: CASSPLLTRPDSYEQYF. The CDR3 DNA sequence: TGTGCCAGCAGCCCGCTACTGACCAGGCCCGACTCCTACGAGCAGTACTTC.

This chain connects TRBV15 to TRBJ2-7, with a tentative D call TRBD2 (6 bases). This CDR3 has 13 amino acids. The germline V gene has CDR1 LNHNV and CDR2 YYDKDF (reference sequence). Trimming pared 0 bases from V and 6 bases from J, leaving 9 bases between. Here the CDR3 reads CATSRDTGGEQYF. The DNA for the CDR3 is TGTGCCACCAGCAGAGATACCGGGGGCGAGCAGTACTTC.

This clonotype appeared a few times. V and J are TRBV28 and TRBJ2-4; 9 nucleotides align to TRBD1. This CDR3 is built from 14 residues. The germline CDR1 and CDR2 sequences are MDHEN and SYDVKM. With V trimmed by 5 bases and J by 8 bases, 7 bases remained unmatched. CDR3 in DNA: TGTGCCAGCAGTCTCCCGGGACAGGGATACATTCAGTACTTC. Protein: CASSLPGQGYIQYF.

The chain has TRBV19 and TRBJ2-5, with D perhaps TRBD1 (6 bases). The CDR3 runs to 16 residues. V dropped 3 bases and J dropped 5 bases, with 19 bases sitting between them. Germline V lookup: CDR1 LNHDA, CDR2 SQIVND (reference sequence). In DNA, the CDR3 is TGTGCCAGTAGTATTACTCAGGGGATCGGAGGCGAGACCCAGTACTTC. Translation: CASSITQGIGGETQYF.

This clonotype was detected only once. At one end, the junction sequence differs from germline, possibly due to a read error. The V gene is TRBV12-3 or TRBV12-4, the J gene TRBJ2-7; TRBD2 aligns across 7 bases. The CDR3 loop spans 13 amino acids. The CDR3 sequence is CASSSASGYEQYF. The CDR3 nucleotides read TGTGCCAGTAGTTCGGCTAGCGGATACGAGCAGTACTTC.

The chain recombines TRBV5-5 with TRBJ2-7; D call uncertain. The CDR3 is 15 amino acids. Between the trimmed V and J ends, which lost 2 bases and 2 bases, there was a span of 14 bases. Germline CDR1 reads SGHKS; CDR2 reads YYEKEE (reference sequence). CDR3 nucleotide sequence: TGTGCCAGCAGCTTTTCGGTAGGTTTTCCCTACGAGCAGTACTTC. It specifies CASSFSVGFPYEQYF. Together with reference TRBV5-5 and TRBJ2-7, the CDR3 gives the full variable domain: DAGVTQSPTHLIKTRGQQVTLRCSPISGHKSVSWYQQVLGQGPQFIFQYYEKEERGRGNFPDRFSARQFPNYSSELNVNALLLGDSALYLCASSFSVGFPYEQYFGPGTRLTVT.

The table lists this clonotype with a few counts. The chain has TRBV6-1 and TRBJ1-6, with 7 bases aligning to TRBD1. The germline V gene encodes CDR1 MNHNS and CDR2 SASEGT. Losses at the gene ends were 6 bases for V and 2 bases for J; bases not matched to a gene: 13. The CDR3 loop spans 18 amino acids. The CDR3 coding sequence is TGTGCCAGCAGCGCCAAAGGGGGCAGGGTTACCTATAATTCACCCCTCCACTTT. Translated: CASSAKGGRVTYNSPLHF.

J is TRBJ2-5 and V is TRBV4-3; D might be TRBD1 (5 bases). The CDR3 contains 14 residues. Looked up from germline, CDR1 is LGHNA and CDR2 is YSLEER. The germline V and J ends were trimmed by 0 bases and 7 bases, with 12 bases remaining between them. The CDR3 sequence: CASSQERRQMTQYF. The CDR3 nucleotides are TGCGCCAGCAGCCAAGAACGTAGACAGATGACCCAGTACTTC.

V is TRBV7-4 and J is TRBJ2-1, with 14 positions matching TRBD2. The CDR3 sequence is 19 residues long. The trim removed 5 bases at V and 6 bases at J, leaving 15 bases unmatched. The germline CDR1 and CDR2 sequences are SGHVT and SQSDAQ. Here the CDR3 reads CASSPGGTSGRLSRNEQFF. The CDR3 DNA reads as TGTGCCAGCAGCCCTGGGGGGACTAGCGGGAGACTAAGTCGCAATGAGCAGTTCTTC.

The rearrangement joins TRBV20-1 to TRBJ2-1; TRBD2 aligns across 13 bases. V shed 1 base and J 7 bases; nucleotides not matched to a gene: 4. This CDR3 contains 15 residues. Germline V gene data show CDR1 as DFQATT and CDR2 as SNEGSKA (reference sequence). The CDR3: CSARGMGLAGNEQFF. CDR3 nucleotides: TGCAGTGCTAGAGGGATGGGACTAGCGGGGAATGAGCAGTTCTTC.

V gene TRBV12-3 or TRBV12-4 combines with J gene TRBJ2-5; a possible D gene is TRBD1 (6 bases). The length of the CDR3 is 13 residues. V dropped 3 bases and J dropped 3 bases, with 8 bases sitting between them. The CDR3 nucleotides read TGTGCCAGCAGTTTTACAGGGAAAGAGACCCAGTACTTC. Its protein product is CASSFTGKETQYF.